The entry below gives a single TCR beta chain sequence along with its context. V was shortened by 8 bases and J by 0 bases, with 14 bases between the two germline ends. The CDR3 contains 14 residues. CDR1 is WSHSY, CDR2 SAAADI, per germline. In the source study's methods: Scientists estimated how many nucleated cells there were by amplifying reference gene primers. Sequenced by immunoSEQ multiplex PCR; TCRdb stores in-frame clones only, minus some. That table supplies the V and J calls and clone size; D and trimming were determined from the DNA. The profile shows around 53,000 clones, just under 90% of them singletons. This specimen comes from a study of blood T cell repertoires in COVID-19. Across the study: Acute and convalescent COVID-19 specimens originated in the United States, Italy and Spain. PBMCs, B-cell-depleted T cells, or T cells were the source of the cDNA or gDNA that made up the material.

Seattle's cohort entered during active infection and was followed longitudinally. The sequencing input was peripheral blood. The chain is built from TRBV10-2 and TRBJ2-7, with D possibly matching TRBD2 (5 bases). The TCR sequence derives from a woman aged 60-75 years with COVID-19, enrolled during active disease. The CDR3 loop reads CASANTRSSYEQYF. The CDR3 DNA sequence: TGCGCCAGCGCAAACACTAGGAGCTCCTACGAGCAGTACTTC.